The present T cell receptor (beta chain) was sequenced within a study of cytomegalovirus exposure and HLA in healthy donors. Method: immunoSEQ multiplex PCR; TCRdb's copy keeps in-frame clones and lacks some. The sample contains hundreds of thousands of clones, about 90% of which appear only once. About this clone: The antigen remains undetermined.

CDR3 length: 14 amino acids. The germline V gene has CDR1 MNHEY and CDR2 SMNVEV (reference sequence). V lost 8 bases to trimming and J lost 6 bases; unmatched junction nucleotides: 10. Points from the study as a whole: Specificity for CMV antigens was confirmed in vitro for a few of the CMV-associated chains. The study put roughly 160 TCR beta chains on its list as cytomegalovirus-associated. According to a later analysis, TCR clusters from the first cohort tended to co-occur in the 110 or so validation repertoires.

V gene TRBV27 combines with J gene TRBJ1-5, with 7 nucleotides matching TRBD1. This receptor was taken from a man aged 18 to 29 in good health and CMV-seropositive. The material sequenced was PBMCs. Here the CDR3 DNA reads TGTGCCAGCGCCATAGGGGGCCGAGGTCAGCCCCAGCATTTT. Translation: CASAIGGRGQPQHF.